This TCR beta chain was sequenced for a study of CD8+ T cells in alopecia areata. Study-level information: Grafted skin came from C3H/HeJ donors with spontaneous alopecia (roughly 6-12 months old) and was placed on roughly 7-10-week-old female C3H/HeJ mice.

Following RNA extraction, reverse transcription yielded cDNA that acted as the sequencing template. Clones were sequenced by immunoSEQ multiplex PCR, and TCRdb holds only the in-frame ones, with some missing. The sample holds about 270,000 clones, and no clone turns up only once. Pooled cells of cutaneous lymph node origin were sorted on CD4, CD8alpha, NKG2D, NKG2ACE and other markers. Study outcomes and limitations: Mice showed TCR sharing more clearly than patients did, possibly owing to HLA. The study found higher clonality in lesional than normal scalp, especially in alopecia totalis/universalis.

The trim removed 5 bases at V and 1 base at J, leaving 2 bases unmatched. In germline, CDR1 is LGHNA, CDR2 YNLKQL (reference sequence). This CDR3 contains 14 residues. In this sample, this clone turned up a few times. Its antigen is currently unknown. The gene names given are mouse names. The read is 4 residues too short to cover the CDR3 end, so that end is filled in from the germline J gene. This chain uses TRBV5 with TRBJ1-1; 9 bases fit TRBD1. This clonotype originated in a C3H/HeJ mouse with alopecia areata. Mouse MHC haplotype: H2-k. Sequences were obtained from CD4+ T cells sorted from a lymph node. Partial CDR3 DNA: TGTGCCAGCAGCGGACAGGGGACGAACACA. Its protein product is CASSGQGTNT. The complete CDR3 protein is CASSGQGTNTEVFF.